The clone carrying this T cell receptor beta chain came up a few times. Its antigen is not identified. The data are from a study of post-analysis software for immune sequencing data. The study's findings and limits: The normalized Chao1 diversity of multiple sclerosis patients was significantly lower than that of controls. Comparison of patients with controls showed roughly five TRBV segments more frequent in patients, TRBV5-6, TRBV5-1 and TRBV20-1 among them.

Unique molecular identifiers were present in the TCR beta cDNA libraries. In TCRdb, the PCR reads were re-called with MiXCR into one record per CDR3 protein. The sample consists of hundreds of thousands of distinct CDR3 sequences, around 64% of them appearing once. Germline V gives CDR1 MNHNS, CDR2 SASEGT. The CDR3 loop spans 14 amino acids. Germline trimming cut 11 bases from V and 5 bases from J; bases unmatched to any gene: 9. The chain uses TRBV6-1 and TRBJ1-4, with TRBD1 matching over 9 bases. This receptor was obtained from a girl aged 2-10 years with multiple sclerosis. Material for sequencing was blood. CDR3 DNA: TGTGCCTCCGGGAAGGGGACAGGGAATGAAAAACTGTTTTTT. Its protein product is CASGKGTGNEKLFF.